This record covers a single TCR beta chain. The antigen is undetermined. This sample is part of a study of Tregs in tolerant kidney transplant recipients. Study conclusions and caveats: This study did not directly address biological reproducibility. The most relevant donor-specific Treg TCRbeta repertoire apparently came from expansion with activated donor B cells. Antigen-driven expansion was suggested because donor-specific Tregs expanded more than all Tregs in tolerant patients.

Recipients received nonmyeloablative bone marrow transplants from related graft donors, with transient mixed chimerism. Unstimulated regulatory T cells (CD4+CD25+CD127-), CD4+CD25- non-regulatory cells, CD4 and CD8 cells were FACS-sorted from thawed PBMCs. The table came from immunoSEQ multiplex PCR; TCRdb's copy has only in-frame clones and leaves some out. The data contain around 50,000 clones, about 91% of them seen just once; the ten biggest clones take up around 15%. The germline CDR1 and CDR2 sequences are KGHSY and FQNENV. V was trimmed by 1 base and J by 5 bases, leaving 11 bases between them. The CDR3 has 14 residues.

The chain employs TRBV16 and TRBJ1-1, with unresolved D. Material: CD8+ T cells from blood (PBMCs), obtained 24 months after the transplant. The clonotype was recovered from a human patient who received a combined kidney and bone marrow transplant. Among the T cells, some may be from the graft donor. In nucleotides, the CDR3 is TGTGCCAGCAGCCAATATTTTGCCGGGACTGAAGCTTTCTTT. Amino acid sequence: CASSQYFAGTEAFF. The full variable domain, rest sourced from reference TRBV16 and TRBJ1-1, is GEEVAQTPKHLVRGEGQKAKLYCAPIKGHSYVFWYQQVLKNEFKFLISFQNENVFDETGMPKERFSAKCLPNSPCSLEIQATKLEDSAVYFCASSQYFAGTEAFFGQGTRLTVV.